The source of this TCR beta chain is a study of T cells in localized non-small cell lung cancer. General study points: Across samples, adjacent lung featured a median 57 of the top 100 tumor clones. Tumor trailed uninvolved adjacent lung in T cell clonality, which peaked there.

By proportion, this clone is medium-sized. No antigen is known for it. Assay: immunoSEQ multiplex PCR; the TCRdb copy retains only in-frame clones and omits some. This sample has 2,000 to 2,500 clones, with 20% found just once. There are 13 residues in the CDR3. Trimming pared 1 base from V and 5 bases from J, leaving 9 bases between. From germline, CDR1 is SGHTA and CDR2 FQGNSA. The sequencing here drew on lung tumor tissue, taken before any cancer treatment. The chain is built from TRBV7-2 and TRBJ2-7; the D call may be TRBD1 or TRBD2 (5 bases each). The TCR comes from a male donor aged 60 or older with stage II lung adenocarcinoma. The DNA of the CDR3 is TGTGCCAGCAGCTTAGGGGGGTATAACGAGCAGTACTTC. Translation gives CASSLGGYNEQYF.